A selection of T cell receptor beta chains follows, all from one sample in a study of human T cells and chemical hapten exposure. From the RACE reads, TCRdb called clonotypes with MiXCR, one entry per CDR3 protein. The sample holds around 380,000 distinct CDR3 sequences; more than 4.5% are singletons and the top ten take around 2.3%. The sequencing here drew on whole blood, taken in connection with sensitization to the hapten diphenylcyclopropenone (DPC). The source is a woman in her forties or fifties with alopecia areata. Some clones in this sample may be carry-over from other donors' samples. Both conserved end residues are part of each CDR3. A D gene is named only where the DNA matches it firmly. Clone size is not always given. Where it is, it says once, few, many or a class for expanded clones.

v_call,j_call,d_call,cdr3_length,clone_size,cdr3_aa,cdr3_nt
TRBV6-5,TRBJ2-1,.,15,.,CASSLDLVEHNEQFF,TGTGCCAGCAGTCTCGACTTAGTAGAACACAATGAGCAGTTCTTC
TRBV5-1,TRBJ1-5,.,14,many,CASSLDTPDQPQHF,TGCGCCAGCAGCCTGGACACACCGGATCAGCCCCAGCATTTT
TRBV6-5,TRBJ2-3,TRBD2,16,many,CASSSGLALYTDTQYF,TGTGCCAGCAGTTCCGGACTAGCCCTTTACACAGATACGCAGTATTTT
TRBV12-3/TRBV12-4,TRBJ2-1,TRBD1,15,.,CASSRTGVVYNEQFF,TGTGCCAGCAGTCGGACAGGGGTCGTCTACAATGAGCAGTTCTTC
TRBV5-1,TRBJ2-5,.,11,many,CASSLDNAQYF,TGCGCCAGCAGCTTGGATAACGCCCAGTACTTC
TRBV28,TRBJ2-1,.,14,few,CASSVRSSYNEQFF,TGTGCCAGCAGTGTTAGGAGCTCCTACAATGAGCAGTTCTTC
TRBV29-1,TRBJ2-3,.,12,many,CSVLTGPDTQYF,TGCAGCGTCCTGACAGGACCAGATACGCAGTATTTT
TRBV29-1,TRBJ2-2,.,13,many,CSVRPLGTGELFF,TGCAGCGTTAGGCCCCTAGGGACCGGGGAGCTGTTTTTT
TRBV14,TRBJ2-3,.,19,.,CASSQDTGSPIRKGYTQYF,TGTGCCAGCAGCCAAGATACGGGAAGCCCAATAAGGAAGGGGTATACGCAGTATTTT
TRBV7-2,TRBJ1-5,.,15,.,CASTQSTYSNQPQHF,TGTGCCAGCACCCAAAGCACATATAGCAATCAGCCCCAGCATTTT
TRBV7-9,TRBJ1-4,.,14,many,CASSLALPNEKLFF,TGTGCCAGCAGCTTAGCGCTACCTAATGAAAAACTGTTTTTT
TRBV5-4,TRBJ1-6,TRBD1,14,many,CASSLETGNSPLHF,TGTGCCAGCAGCTTGGAGACAGGGAATTCACCCCTCCACTTT
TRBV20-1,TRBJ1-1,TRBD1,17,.,CSANTGGRLEMNTEAFF,TGCAGTGCTAATACAGGGGGCCGGTTAGAAATGAACACTGAAGCTTTCTTT
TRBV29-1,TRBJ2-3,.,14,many,CSVDSQDGTDTQYF,TGCAGCGTTGACAGTCAGGACGGCACAGATACGCAGTATTTT
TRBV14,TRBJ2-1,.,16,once,CASSQARGGAYNEQFF,TGTGCCAGCAGCCAAGCCAGGGGGGGCGCCTACAATGAGCAGTTCTTC
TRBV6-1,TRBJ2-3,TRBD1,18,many,CASKRLGTGLGSADTQYF,TGTGCCAGCAAGAGACTCGGGACAGGGTTGGGAAGCGCAGATACGCAGTATTTT
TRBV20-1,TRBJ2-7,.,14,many,CSARSLPVVGEQYF,TGCAGTGCTAGATCCCTCCCAGTGGTAGGCGAGCAGTACTTC
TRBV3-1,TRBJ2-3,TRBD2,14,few,CASSQVQRDAKQYF,TGTGCCAGCAGCCAAGTCCAGCGGGACGCCAAGCAGTATTTT
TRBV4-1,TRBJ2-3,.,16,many,CASSQEWGRGPDTQYF,TGCGCCAGCAGCCAAGAATGGGGCAGGGGCCCAGATACGCAGTATTTT
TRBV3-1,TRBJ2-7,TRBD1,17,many,CASSHLTYRDRAYEQYF,TGTGCCAGCAGCCATCTAACCTACCGGGACAGGGCCTACGAGCAGTACTTC
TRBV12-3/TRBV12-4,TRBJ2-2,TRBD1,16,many,CASSEGQGARTGELFF,TGTGCCAGCAGCGAGGGTCAGGGGGCGCGCACCGGGGAGCTGTTTTTT
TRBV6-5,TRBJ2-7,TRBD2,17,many,CASSFGRGRTLLYEQYF,TGTGCCAGCAGTTTCGGGAGGGGGAGAACATTACTTTACGAGCAGTACTTC
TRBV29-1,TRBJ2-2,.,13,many,CSGEDGNTGELFF,TGCAGCGGTGAAGACGGGAACACCGGGGAGCTGTTTTTT
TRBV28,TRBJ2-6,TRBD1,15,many,CASRTGSSGANVLTF,TGTGCCAGCAGGACAGGGTCCTCTGGGGCCAACGTCCTGACTTTC
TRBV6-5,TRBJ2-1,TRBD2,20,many,CASSYGSGLAGGSPYNEQFF,TGTGCCAGCAGTTACGGCTCCGGACTAGCGGGAGGATCTCCCTACAATGAGCAGTTCTTC
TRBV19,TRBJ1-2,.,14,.,CASSSYGGVYGYTF,TGTGCCAGTAGTTCCTACGGGGGGGTCTATGGCTACACCTTC
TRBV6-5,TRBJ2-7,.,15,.,CASSSFYREVNEQYF,TGTGCCAGCAGTTCCTTCTACAGGGAGGTCAACGAGCAGTACTTC
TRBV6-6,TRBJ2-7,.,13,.,CASSYSEYYEQYF,TGTGCCAGCAGTTACTCGGAGTACTACGAGCAGTACTTC
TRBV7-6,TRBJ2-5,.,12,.,CASNALQETQYF,TGTGCCAGCAACGCACTACAAGAGACCCAGTACTTC
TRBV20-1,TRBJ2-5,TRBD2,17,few,CSADPSGLAGVWETQYF,TGCAGTGCTGACCCCTCCGGACTAGCGGGAGTATGGGAGACCCAGTACTTC
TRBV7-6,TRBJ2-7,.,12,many,CASSLAGGEQYF,TGTGCCAGCAGCTTAGCCGGGGGCGAGCAGTACTTC
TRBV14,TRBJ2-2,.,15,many,CASSDGKRNTGELFF,TGTGCCAGCAGCGACGGAAAGAGAAACACCGGGGAGCTGTTTTTT
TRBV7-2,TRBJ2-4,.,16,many,CASSLAQRAVKNIQYF,TGTGCCAGCAGCTTAGCCCAGCGGGCTGTCAAAAACATTCAGTACTTC
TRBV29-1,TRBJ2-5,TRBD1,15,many,CSVEDDRARVGTQYF,TGCAGCGTTGAAGACGACAGGGCGAGGGTTGGGACCCAGTACTTC
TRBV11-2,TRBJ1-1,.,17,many,CASSLVPGIGSGTEAFF,TGTGCCAGCAGCTTAGTCCCAGGGATTGGGTCGGGCACTGAAGCTTTCTTT
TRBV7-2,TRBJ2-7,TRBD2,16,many,CASSPRGTSVPYEQYF,TGTGCCAGCAGCCCGAGGGGGACTAGCGTCCCCTACGAGCAGTACTTC
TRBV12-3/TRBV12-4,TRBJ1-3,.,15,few,CASRWGPNSGNTIYF,TGTGCCAGCAGGTGGGGACCGAACTCTGGAAACACCATATATTTT
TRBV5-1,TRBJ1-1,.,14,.,CASSLQAQGTEAFF,TGCGCCAGCAGCTTACAGGCCCAGGGCACTGAAGCTTTCTTT
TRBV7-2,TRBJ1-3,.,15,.,CASSSRGPSGNTIYF,TGTGCCAGCAGCTCCAGGGGACCCTCTGGAAACACCATATATTTT
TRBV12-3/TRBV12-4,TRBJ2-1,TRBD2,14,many,CASSLNGGTNEQFF,TGTGCCAGCAGTTTAAACGGGGGGACGAATGAGCAGTTCTTC
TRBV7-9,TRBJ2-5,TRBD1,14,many,CASSPRQGQETQYF,TGTGCCAGCAGCCCAAGACAGGGACAAGAGACCCAGTACTTC
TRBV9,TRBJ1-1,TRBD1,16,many,CASSVGQGSTNTEAFF,TGTGCCAGCAGCGTAGGACAGGGAAGCACGAACACTGAAGCTTTCTTT
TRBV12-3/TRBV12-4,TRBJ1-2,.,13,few,CASSFQGMDGYTF,TGTGCCAGCAGTTTTCAGGGTATGGATGGCTACACCTTC
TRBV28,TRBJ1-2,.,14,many,CASSQTGGGGGYTF,TGTGCCAGCAGCCAGACGGGAGGCGGGGGTGGCTACACCTTC
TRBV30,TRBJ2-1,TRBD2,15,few,CASLEVAGGPNEQFF,TGTGCCTCGTTAGAGGTAGCGGGAGGGCCCAATGAGCAGTTCTTC
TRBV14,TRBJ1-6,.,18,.,CASSQDRTAYPYNSPLHF,TGTGCCAGCAGCCAAGACAGGACAGCCTACCCCTATAATTCACCCCTCCACTTT
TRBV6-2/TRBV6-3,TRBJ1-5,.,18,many,CASSPSGTPFYSNQPQHF,TGTGCCAGCAGTCCATCCGGGACACCTTTTTATAGCAATCAGCCCCAGCATTTT
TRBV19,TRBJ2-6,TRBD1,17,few,CASIKGQGALGANVLTF,TGTGCCAGTATTAAGGGACAGGGGGCTCTGGGGGCCAACGTCCTGACTTTC
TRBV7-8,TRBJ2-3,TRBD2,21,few,CASSLRIGVQLAGSSTDTQYF,TGTGCCAGCAGCTTAAGGATTGGGGTCCAGCTAGCGGGTTCTAGCACAGATACGCAGTATTTT